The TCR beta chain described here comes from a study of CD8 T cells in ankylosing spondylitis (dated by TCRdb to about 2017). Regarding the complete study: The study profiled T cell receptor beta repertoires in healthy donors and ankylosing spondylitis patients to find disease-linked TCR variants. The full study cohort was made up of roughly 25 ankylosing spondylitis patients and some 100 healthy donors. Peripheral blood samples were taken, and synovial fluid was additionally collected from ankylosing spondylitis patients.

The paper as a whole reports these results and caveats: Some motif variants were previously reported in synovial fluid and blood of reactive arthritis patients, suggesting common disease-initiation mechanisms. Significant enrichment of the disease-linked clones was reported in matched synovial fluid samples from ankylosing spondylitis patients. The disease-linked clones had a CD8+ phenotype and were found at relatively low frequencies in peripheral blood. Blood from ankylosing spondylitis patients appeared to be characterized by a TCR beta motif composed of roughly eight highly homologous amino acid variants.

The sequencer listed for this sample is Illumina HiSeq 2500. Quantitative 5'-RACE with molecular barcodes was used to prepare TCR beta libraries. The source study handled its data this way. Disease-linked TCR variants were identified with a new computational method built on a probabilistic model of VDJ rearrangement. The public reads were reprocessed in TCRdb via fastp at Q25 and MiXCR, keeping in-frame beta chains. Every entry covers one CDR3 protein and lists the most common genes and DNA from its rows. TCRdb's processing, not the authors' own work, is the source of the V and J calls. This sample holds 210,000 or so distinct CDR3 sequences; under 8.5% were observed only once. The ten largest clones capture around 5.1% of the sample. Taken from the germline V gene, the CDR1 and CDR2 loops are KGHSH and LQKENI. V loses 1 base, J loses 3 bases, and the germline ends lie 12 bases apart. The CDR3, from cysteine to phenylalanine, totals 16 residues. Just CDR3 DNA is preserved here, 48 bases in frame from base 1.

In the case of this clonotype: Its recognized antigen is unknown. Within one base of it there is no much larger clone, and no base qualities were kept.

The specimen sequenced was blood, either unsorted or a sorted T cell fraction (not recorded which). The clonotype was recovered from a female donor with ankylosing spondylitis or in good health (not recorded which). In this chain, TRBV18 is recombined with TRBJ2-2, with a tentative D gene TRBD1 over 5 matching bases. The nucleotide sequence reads TGTGCCAGCTCACCACGGCAGGGATCGGACACCGGGGAGCTGTTTTTT. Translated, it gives CASSPRQGSDTGELFF.